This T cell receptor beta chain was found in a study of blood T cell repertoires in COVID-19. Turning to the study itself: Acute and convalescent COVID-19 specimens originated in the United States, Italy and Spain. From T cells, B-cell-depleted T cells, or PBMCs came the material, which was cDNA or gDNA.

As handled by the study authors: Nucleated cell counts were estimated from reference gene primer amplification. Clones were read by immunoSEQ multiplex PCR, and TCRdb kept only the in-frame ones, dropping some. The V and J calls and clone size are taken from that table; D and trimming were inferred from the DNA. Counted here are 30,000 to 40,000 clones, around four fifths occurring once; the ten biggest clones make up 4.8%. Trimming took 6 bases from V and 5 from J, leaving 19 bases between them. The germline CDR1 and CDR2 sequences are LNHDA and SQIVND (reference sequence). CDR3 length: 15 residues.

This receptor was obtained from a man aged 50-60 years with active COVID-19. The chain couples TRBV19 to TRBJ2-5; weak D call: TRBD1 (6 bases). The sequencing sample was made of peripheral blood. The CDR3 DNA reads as TGTGCCAGTAGCAAACGGGACAAACTTAGGGAGACCCAGTACTTC. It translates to CASSKRDKLRETQYF.